These T cell receptor beta chains were read from a single sample in a study of T cells after yellow fever vaccination. MiXCR, run by TCRdb on the 5' RACE reads, gives a single entry per CDR3 protein. This sample has about 630,000 distinct CDR3 sequences, with about 12% found just once. The source material was PBMCs, sampled on the day of the yellow fever booster vaccination. The receptor source for this set is a man aged 25-40 years who received the YFV17D yellow fever vaccine. Each CDR3 is given with its conserved first and last residue. Fields, in order: J gene, clone size, CDR3 length, D gene, V gene, CDR3 DNA, CDR3 protein. A D gene is named only where the DNA matches it firmly. A row's size may be missing; if present it is once, few, many or a size class.

j_call: TRBJ2-3
clone_size: few
cdr3_length: 19
d_call: -
v_call: TRBV11-2
cdr3_nt: TGTGCCAGCAGCTCCCCAGGTGGTCCGGGACTTGCGCACACAGATACGCAGTATTTT
cdr3_aa: CASSSPGGPGLAHTDTQYF

j_call: TRBJ2-5
clone_size: -
cdr3_length: 14
d_call: -
v_call: TRBV5-1
cdr3_nt: TGCGCCAGCAGCCTGGATCCGTACCAAGAGACCCAGTACTTC
cdr3_aa: CASSLDPYQETQYF

j_call: TRBJ2-5
clone_size: few
cdr3_length: 14
d_call: -
v_call: TRBV24-1
cdr3_nt: TGTGCCACCAGTGACTCCCGGGACACGAAGACCCAGTACTTC
cdr3_aa: CATSDSRDTKTQYF

j_call: TRBJ2-4
clone_size: few
cdr3_length: 18
d_call: -
v_call: TRBV25-1
cdr3_nt: TGTGCCAGCAGTGACACCTCGGAGAGGACGCTAGCCAAAAACATTCAGTACTTC
cdr3_aa: CASSDTSERTLAKNIQYF

j_call: TRBJ2-3
clone_size: -
cdr3_length: 14
d_call: TRBD2
v_call: TRBV4-3
cdr3_nt: TGCGCCAGCAGCCAAGACAGCGGGAAAGATACGCAGTATTTT
cdr3_aa: CASSQDSGKDTQYF

j_call: TRBJ2-7
clone_size: few
cdr3_length: 13
d_call: -
v_call: TRBV7-2
cdr3_nt: TGTGCCAGCAGCTTAGATCATCGGGGGCAGGAGTACTTC
cdr3_aa: CASSLDHRGQEYF

j_call: TRBJ1-1
clone_size: -
cdr3_length: 12
d_call: -
v_call: TRBV29-1
cdr3_nt: TGCAGCGTTGGCCGTTCCTGGACTGAAGCTTTCTTT
cdr3_aa: CSVGRSWTEAFF

j_call: TRBJ2-7
clone_size: -
cdr3_length: 14
d_call: TRBD1
v_call: TRBV29-1
cdr3_nt: TGCAGCGTTGTGCCGGGACAGGGGGCCTACGAGCAGTACTTC
cdr3_aa: CSVVPGQGAYEQYF

j_call: TRBJ2-2
clone_size: -
cdr3_length: 11
d_call: -
v_call: TRBV25-1
cdr3_nt: TGTGCCAGCAGGCGAGGCGGGGAGCTGTTTTTT
cdr3_aa: CASRRGGELFF

j_call: TRBJ2-7
clone_size: few
cdr3_length: 17
d_call: -
v_call: TRBV3-1
cdr3_nt: TGTGCCAGCAGCCAAGGAATCTGGGGTGGGAACTCCTACGAGCAGTACTTC
cdr3_aa: CASSQGIWGGNSYEQYF

j_call: TRBJ2-5
clone_size: -
cdr3_length: 17
d_call: TRBD2
v_call: TRBV5-4
cdr3_nt: TGTGCCAGCAGCTCCACCGGGACTAGCACGTACCAAGAGACCCAGTACTTC
cdr3_aa: CASSSTGTSTYQETQYF

j_call: TRBJ2-2
clone_size: few
cdr3_length: 16
d_call: -
v_call: TRBV23-1
cdr3_nt: TGCGCCAGCAGTCAAAGTGTGAGGGTTGGCACCGGGGAGCTGTTTTTT
cdr3_aa: CASSQSVRVGTGELFF

j_call: TRBJ2-7
clone_size: few
cdr3_length: 15
d_call: TRBD2
v_call: TRBV20-1
cdr3_nt: TGCAGTGCTAGAGATCCACTAGCGGGGTCCTACGAGCAGTACTTC
cdr3_aa: CSARDPLAGSYEQYF

j_call: TRBJ2-5
clone_size: -
cdr3_length: 13
d_call: -
v_call: TRBV18
cdr3_nt: TGTGCCAGCTCACTAGGACCGGAGGAGACCCAGTACTTC
cdr3_aa: CASSLGPEETQYF

j_call: TRBJ2-7
clone_size: few
cdr3_length: 14
d_call: -
v_call: TRBV10-3
cdr3_nt: TGTGCCATCAGTGAGTCGACCAGTTACTACGAGCAGTACTTC
cdr3_aa: CAISESTSYYEQYF

j_call: TRBJ2-3
clone_size: few
cdr3_length: 12
d_call: -
v_call: TRBV15
cdr3_nt: TGTGCCACCAGCGCGGGTGCAGATACGCAGTATTTT
cdr3_aa: CATSAGADTQYF

j_call: TRBJ2-2
clone_size: -
cdr3_length: 15
d_call: -
v_call: TRBV28
cdr3_nt: TGTGCCAGCAGTTTTTTGGGAAGCGGCACCGGGGAGCTGTTTTTT
cdr3_aa: CASSFLGSGTGELFF

j_call: TRBJ1-3
clone_size: few
cdr3_length: 18
d_call: TRBD1
v_call: TRBV5-1
cdr3_nt: TGCGCCAGCAGCTTGCGAGGGACAGGGGCGAGCTCTGGAAACACCATATATTTT
cdr3_aa: CASSLRGTGASSGNTIYF

j_call: TRBJ2-7
clone_size: few
cdr3_length: 13
d_call: TRBD2
v_call: TRBV6-1
cdr3_nt: TGTGCCAGCAAAAAGGGAGGGGAGGGCGAGCAGTACTTC
cdr3_aa: CASKKGGEGEQYF

j_call: TRBJ1-2
clone_size: few
cdr3_length: 13
d_call: TRBD1
v_call: TRBV6-2/TRBV6-3
cdr3_nt: TGTGCCAGCAGAACAGGGGAACTCTATGGCTACACCTTC
cdr3_aa: CASRTGELYGYTF

j_call: TRBJ1-1
clone_size: few
cdr3_length: 13
d_call: -
v_call: TRBV9
cdr3_nt: TGTGCCAGCAGCGAGGGTGGGGGCACTGAAGCTTTCTTT
cdr3_aa: CASSEGGGTEAFF

j_call: TRBJ2-7
clone_size: -
cdr3_length: 13
d_call: -
v_call: TRBV20-1
cdr3_nt: TGCAGTGCTAGAGAAACAGGCAGCTACGAGCAGTACTTC
cdr3_aa: CSARETGSYEQYF

j_call: TRBJ2-1
clone_size: -
cdr3_length: 15
d_call: TRBD1
v_call: TRBV24-1
cdr3_nt: TGTGCCACCAGTGATTCGGGACAGCGCTACAATGAGCAGTTCTTC
cdr3_aa: CATSDSGQRYNEQFF

j_call: TRBJ2-7
clone_size: many
cdr3_length: 15
d_call: TRBD2
v_call: TRBV5-1
cdr3_nt: TGCGCCAGCAGCGGGACTAGCGGCACTACCTACGAGCAGTACTTC
cdr3_aa: CASSGTSGTTYEQYF

j_call: TRBJ1-3
clone_size: few
cdr3_length: 15
d_call: -
v_call: TRBV6-1
cdr3_nt: TGTGCCAGCAGCCCCGGGCCTTCCCTCCCGGGCACCATATATTTT
cdr3_aa: CASSPGPSLPGTIYF

j_call: TRBJ2-2
clone_size: -
cdr3_length: 16
d_call: TRBD2
v_call: TRBV11-2
cdr3_nt: TGTGCCAGCAACCTCCTAGCGGGAGATGTCACCGGGGAGCTGTTTTTT
cdr3_aa: CASNLLAGDVTGELFF

j_call: TRBJ1-1
clone_size: few
cdr3_length: 12
d_call: -
v_call: TRBV29-1
cdr3_nt: TGCAGCGTTGCCAGGGCCGGCACTGAAGCTTTCTTT
cdr3_aa: CSVARAGTEAFF

j_call: TRBJ1-1
clone_size: few
cdr3_length: 16
d_call: -
v_call: TRBV7-9
cdr3_nt: TGTGCCAGCAGCCCTTCGGGGAGGGGAGGTTACACTGAAGCTTTCTTT
cdr3_aa: CASSPSGRGGYTEAFF

j_call: TRBJ1-6
clone_size: -
cdr3_length: 14
d_call: -
v_call: TRBV20-1
cdr3_nt: TGCAGTGCTAGAGTGGGGGACGTGAATTCACCCCTCCACTTT
cdr3_aa: CSARVGDVNSPLHF

j_call: TRBJ1-6
clone_size: few
cdr3_length: 14
d_call: -
v_call: TRBV7-9
cdr3_nt: TGTGCCAGCAGCTCATATGCCTTTAATTCACCCCTCCACTTT
cdr3_aa: CASSSYAFNSPLHF

j_call: TRBJ2-7
clone_size: few
cdr3_length: 14
d_call: TRBD1
v_call: TRBV7-2
cdr3_nt: TGTGCCAGCACCCGGGACAGGGGGTCCTACGAGCAGTACTTC
cdr3_aa: CASTRDRGSYEQYF

j_call: TRBJ2-2
clone_size: -
cdr3_length: 14
d_call: TRBD2
v_call: TRBV29-1
cdr3_nt: TGCAGCGCTAGCGGGACCCTGAACACCGGGGAGCTGTTTTTT
cdr3_aa: CSASGTLNTGELFF

j_call: TRBJ2-7
clone_size: few
cdr3_length: 14
d_call: -
v_call: TRBV7-6
cdr3_nt: TGTGCCAGCAGCTTAGTCAGGGGCAATCTGGAGCAGTACTTC
cdr3_aa: CASSLVRGNLEQYF

j_call: TRBJ2-3
clone_size: few
cdr3_length: 15
d_call: TRBD2
v_call: TRBV7-2
cdr3_nt: TGTGCCAGCAGCTTATTACGGGAGGCGGGAGATACGCAGTATTTT
cdr3_aa: CASSLLREAGDTQYF